This section outlines one T cell receptor (beta chain) sequence together with its context. Its cognate antigen is unknown. The data are from a study of vaccination and CD4 T cells after COVID-19. Study-wide results and caveats: The authors identified 304 of 307 vaccine-specific clones in convalescent patients as spike mono-reactive.

Treatment indicated: approximately nine-day PBMC culture with coronavirus spike peptide pools or control peptides (ViraFEST assay). Peptide pools at around 9.6 ug/ml stimulated fewer than 2.5 million PBMCs per well with roughly 9 IU/ml IL-2. V gave up 5 bases and J gave up 8 bases, with 13 bases separating them. Germline assignment: CDR1 SGHTA and CDR2 FQGNSA. The CDR3 runs to 13 residues. With the Oncomine TCR Beta short-read assay, DNA from cultured CD4+ T cells was sequenced. Cultured CD4+ T cells yielded the extracted genomic DNA. TCRdb re-called the PCR reads through MiXCR, storing one row per CDR3 protein. The sample has about 15,000 distinct CDR3 sequences, approximately 55% seen once.

The TCR comes from a human donor who had recovered from COVID-19. Sequencing was performed on CD4+ T cells from blood, cultured in vitro, taken before SARS-CoV-2 vaccination. The rearrangement links TRBV7-2 to TRBJ2-1, with D perhaps TRBD1 (5 bases). This CDR3 reads CASSPDRSHEQFF. As DNA, the CDR3 is TGTGCCAGCAGCCCCGACAGATCCCATGAGCAGTTCTTC.